This T cell receptor (beta chain) was documented in a study of spatial heterogeneity in lung cancer. Study-level background: The study sequenced follow-up PBMC samples when they were available, at a median of roughly two years after resection.

This sample's time point: blood at routine non-recurrence follow-up after resection. Extraction of whole RNA from tumor, nontumor lung or frozen PBMC preceded unsorted sequencing. A unique molecular identifier was carried by every single TCR cDNA molecule. TCRdb re-analysed the 5' RACE reads in MiXCR, keeping a single row per CDR3 protein. The sample lists roughly 120,000 distinct CDR3 sequences, 9.5% to 15% occurring once. This clonotype was recorded once. The sample consisted of PBMCs, taken at follow-up. The TCR comes from a male donor with early-stage non-small cell lung cancer.

CDR3 loop: CASMQGAHMNTEAFF. In DNA, the CDR3 is TGTGCCAGCATGCAGGGGGCTCACATGAACACTGAAGCTTTCTTT. The rearrangement joins TRBV5-4 to TRBJ1-1, with 8 bases that match TRBD1. This CDR3 comprises 15 residues. CDR1 is SGHNT and CDR2 is YYREEE in the germline V gene (reference sequence). The V segment lost 6 bases and the J segment 0 bases; nucleotides outside the gene matches: 7.